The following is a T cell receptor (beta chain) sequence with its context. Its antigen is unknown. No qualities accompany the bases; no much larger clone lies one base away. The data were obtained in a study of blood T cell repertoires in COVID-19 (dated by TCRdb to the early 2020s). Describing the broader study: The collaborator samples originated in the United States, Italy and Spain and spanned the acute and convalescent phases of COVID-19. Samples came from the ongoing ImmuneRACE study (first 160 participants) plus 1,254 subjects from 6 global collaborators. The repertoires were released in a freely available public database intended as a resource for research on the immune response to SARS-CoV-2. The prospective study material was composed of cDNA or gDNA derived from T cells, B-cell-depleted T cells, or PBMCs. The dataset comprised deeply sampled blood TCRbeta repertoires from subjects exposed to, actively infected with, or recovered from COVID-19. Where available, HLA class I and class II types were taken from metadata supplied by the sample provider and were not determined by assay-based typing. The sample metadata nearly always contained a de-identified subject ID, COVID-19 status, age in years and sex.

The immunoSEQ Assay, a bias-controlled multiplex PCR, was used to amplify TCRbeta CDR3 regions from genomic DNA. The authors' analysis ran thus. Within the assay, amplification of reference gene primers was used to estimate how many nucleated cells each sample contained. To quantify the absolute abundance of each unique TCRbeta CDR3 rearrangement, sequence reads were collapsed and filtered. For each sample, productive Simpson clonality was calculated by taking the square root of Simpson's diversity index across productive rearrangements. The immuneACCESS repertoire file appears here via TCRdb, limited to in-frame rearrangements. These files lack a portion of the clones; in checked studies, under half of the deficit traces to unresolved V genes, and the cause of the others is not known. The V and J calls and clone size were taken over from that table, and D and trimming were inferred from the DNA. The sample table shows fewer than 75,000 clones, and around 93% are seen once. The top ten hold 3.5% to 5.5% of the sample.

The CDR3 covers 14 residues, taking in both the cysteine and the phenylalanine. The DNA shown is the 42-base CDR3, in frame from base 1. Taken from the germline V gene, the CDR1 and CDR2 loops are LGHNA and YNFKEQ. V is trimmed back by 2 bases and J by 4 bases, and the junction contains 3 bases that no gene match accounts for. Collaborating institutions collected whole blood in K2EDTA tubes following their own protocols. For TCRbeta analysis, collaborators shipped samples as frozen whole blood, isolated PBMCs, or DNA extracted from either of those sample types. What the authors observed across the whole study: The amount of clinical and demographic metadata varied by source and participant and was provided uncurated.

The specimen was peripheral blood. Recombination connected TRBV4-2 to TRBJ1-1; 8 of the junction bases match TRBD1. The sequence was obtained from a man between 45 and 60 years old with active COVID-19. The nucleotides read TGTGCCAGCAGCCAAACAGGGGGGGGCACTGAAGCTTTCTTT. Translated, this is CASSQTGGGTEAFF.